This TCR beta chain emerged from a study of blood T cell repertoires in COVID-19. Across the study: Some COVID-19 samples were acute and others convalescent; all came from the United States, Italy and Spain. PBMCs, B-cell-depleted T cells, or T cells provided the cDNA or gDNA that made up the material.

The V gene's germline CDR1 is SGHRS and CDR2 YFSETQ. The CDR3 is made up of 15 amino acids. V was shortened by 4 bases and J by 7 bases, with 17 bases between the two germline ends. Per the original data handling: The authors estimated nucleated cell counts from reference gene primer amplification. Using immunoSEQ multiplex PCR, the repertoire was profiled, and TCRdb retains in-frame clones only, with some absent. The V and J calls and clone size come from that table; D and trimming were worked out from the DNA. In the table there are under 100,000 clones, approximately 89% of which are singletons. The specimen sequenced was peripheral blood. V gene TRBV5-1 combines with J gene TRBJ2-2; D might be TRBD1 (6 bases). The source of this sequence is a human donor in a cohort sampled during active COVID-19. CDR3 sequence reads: CASSRGQWSVGELFF. CDR3 in DNA: TGCGCCAGCAGCCGAGGACAGTGGTCGGTCGGGGAGCTGTTTTTT. The entire variable domain, with the rest obtained from reference TRBV5-1 and TRBJ2-2, is as follows: KAGVTQTPRYLIKTRGQQVTLSCSPISGHRSVSWYQQTPGQGLQFLFEYFSETQRNKGNFPGRFSGRQFSNSRSEMNVSTLELGDSALYLCASSRGQWSVGELFFGEGSRLTVL.